This T cell receptor (beta chain) was profiled in a study of control samples from healthy donors and cancer patients. The CDR3 sequence is 15 residues long. V shed 6 bases and J 6 bases; nucleotides not matched to a gene: 10. Looked up from germline, CDR1 is MNHEY and CDR2 is SVGEGT. The data were produced by immunoSEQ multiplex PCR, yet TCRdb's version contains in-frame clones alone and is incomplete. The repertoire holds 95,000 to 150,000 clones, roughly nine tenths seen once, with about 7.2% in the top ten. The receptor's source is a woman between 18 and 29 years old in good health. The V gene is TRBV6-2 or TRBV6-3, the J gene TRBJ1-5; 8 nucleotides agree with TRBD1. The sequenced sample was blood. CDR3 loop: CASSPHTGGPQPQHF. The CDR3 region has the DNA TGTGCCAGCAGCCCACATACAGGGGGGCCTCAGCCCCAGCATTTT.